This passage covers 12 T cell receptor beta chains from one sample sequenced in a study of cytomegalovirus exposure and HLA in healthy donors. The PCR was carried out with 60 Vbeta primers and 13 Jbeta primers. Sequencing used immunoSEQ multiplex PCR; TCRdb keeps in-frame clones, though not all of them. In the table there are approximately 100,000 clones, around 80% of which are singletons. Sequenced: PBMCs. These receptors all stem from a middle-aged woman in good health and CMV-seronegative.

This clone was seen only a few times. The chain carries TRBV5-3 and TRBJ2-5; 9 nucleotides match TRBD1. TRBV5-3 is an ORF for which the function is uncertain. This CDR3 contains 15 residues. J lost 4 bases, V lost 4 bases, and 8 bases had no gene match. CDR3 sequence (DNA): TGTGCCAGAAGCCGGGACGGGACAGGGCGAGAGACCCAGTACTTC. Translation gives CARSRDGTGRETQYF.

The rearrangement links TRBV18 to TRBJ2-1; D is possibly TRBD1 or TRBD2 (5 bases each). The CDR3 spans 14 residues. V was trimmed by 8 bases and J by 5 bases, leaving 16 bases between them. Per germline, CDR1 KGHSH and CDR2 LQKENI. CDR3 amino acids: CASARGGADNEQFF. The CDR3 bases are TGTGCCAGCGCACGGGGCGGAGCAGACAATGAGCAGTTCTTC.

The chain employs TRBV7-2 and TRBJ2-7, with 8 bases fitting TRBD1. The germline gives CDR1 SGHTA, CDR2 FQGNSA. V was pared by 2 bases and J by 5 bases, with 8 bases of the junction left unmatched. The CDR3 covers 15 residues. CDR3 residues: CASSLRTGQGHEQYF. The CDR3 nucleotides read TGTGCCAGCAGCTTAAGGACCGGACAGGGTCACGAGCAGTACTTC.

The CDR3, as DNA: TGTGCCAGCAGCCCCTTGGCGGGACCCTACAATGAGCAGTTCTTC. This gives the protein CASSPLAGPYNEQFF. This sequence joins TRBV7-7 and TRBJ2-1; D might be TRBD2 (6 bases). This CDR3 is built from 15 residues. The V gene's germline CDR1 is SSHAT and CDR2 FNYEAQ (reference sequence). Trimming cost V 5 bases and J 2 bases, with 13 bases left between them.

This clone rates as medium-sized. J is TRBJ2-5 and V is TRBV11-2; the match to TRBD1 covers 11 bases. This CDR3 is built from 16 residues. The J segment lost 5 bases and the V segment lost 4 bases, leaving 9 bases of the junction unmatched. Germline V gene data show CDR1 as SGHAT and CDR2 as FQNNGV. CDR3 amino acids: CASSSWGQGVPETQYF. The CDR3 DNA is TGTGCCAGCAGCTCGTGGGGACAGGGGGTTCCGGAGACCCAGTACTTC.

The CDR3 DNA is TGTGCCAGCAGCCTACCCGTCCGTGGACAGGGGACTGAGCAGTTCTTC. Translation gives CASSLPVRGQGTEQFF. V usage is TRBV7-2 and J usage is TRBJ2-1, with 9 nucleotides matching TRBD1. Germline CDR1 reads SGHTA; CDR2 reads FQGNSA. The CDR3 has 16 amino acids. The J segment lost 9 bases and the V segment lost 5 bases, leaving 14 bases of the junction unmatched.

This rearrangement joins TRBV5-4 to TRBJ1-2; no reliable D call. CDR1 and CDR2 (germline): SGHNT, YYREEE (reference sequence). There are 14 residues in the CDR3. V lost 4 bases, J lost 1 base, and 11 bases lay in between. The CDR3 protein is CASSPEAGNYGYTF. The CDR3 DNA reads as TGTGCCAGCAGCCCGGAGGCGGGTAACTATGGCTACACCTTC.

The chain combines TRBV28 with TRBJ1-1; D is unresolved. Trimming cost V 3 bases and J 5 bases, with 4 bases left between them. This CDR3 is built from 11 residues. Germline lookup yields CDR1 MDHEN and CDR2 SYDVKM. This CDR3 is CASSLSTEAFF. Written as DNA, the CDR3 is TGTGCCAGCAGTTTGTCTACTGAAGCTTTCTTT.

CDR3 region: CASSLLGASGNTIYF. CDR3 nucleotide sequence: TGCGCCAGCAGCTTGTTGGGGGCCTCTGGAAACACCATATATTTT. The V and J genes are TRBV5-1 and TRBJ1-3, with TRBD1 as a possible D gene (6 bases). The germline V gene encodes CDR1 SGHRS and CDR2 YFSETQ. V lost 1 base, J lost 0 bases, and 8 bases lay in between. The CDR3 is 15 amino acids.

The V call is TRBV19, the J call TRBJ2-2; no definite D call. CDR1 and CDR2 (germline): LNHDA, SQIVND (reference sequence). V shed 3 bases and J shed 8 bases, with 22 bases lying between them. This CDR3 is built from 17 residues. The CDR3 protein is CASSIRKIGSSLGELFF. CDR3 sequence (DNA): TGTGCCAGTAGTATTAGGAAAATAGGATCTAGTCTTGGGGAGCTGTTTTTT.

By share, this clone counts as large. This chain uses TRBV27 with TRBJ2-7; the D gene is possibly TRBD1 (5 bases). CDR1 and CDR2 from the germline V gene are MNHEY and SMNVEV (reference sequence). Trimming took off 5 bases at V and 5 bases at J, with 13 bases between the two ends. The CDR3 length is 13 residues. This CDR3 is CASSGREWDEQYF. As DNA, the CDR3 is TGTGCCAGCAGTGGCAGGGAATGGGACGAGCAGTACTTC.

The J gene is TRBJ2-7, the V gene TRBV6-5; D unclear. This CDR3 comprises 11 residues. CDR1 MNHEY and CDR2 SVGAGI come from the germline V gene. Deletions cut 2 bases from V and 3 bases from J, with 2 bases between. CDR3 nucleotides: TGTGCCAGCAGTTACCGCTACGAGCAGTACTTC. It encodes CASSYRYEQYF.